Listed here is a single T cell receptor beta chain. Assay: immunoSEQ multiplex PCR; the TCRdb copy retains only in-frame clones and omits some. The data hold under 300,000 clones, with approximately 93% observed a single time. This sample was included in a study of T cell responses to AZD1222 COVID-19 vaccine. This CDR3 is built from 16 residues. Germline CDR1 and CDR2: SGHNT and YENEEA. Germline trimming cut 1 base from V and 7 bases from J; bases unmatched to any gene: 9. This rearrangement joins TRBV11-3 to TRBJ2-1, with 8 nucleotides matching TRBD2. This TCR derives from an adult in good health. Source: peripheral blood, taken on day 0 of AZD1222 vaccination. The DNA for the CDR3 is TGTGCCAGCAGCTTAGTGAGCAGCGGGAGTATTAATGAGCAGTTCTTC. This sequence encodes CASSLVSSGSINEQFF.